These 20 T cell receptor beta chains came from one sample sequenced in a study of T cells in Graves' hyperthyroidism and ophthalmopathy. TCR beta CDR3 regions were amplified from RNA transcripts. HTBI primers were employed in a first-round RT-PCR of the TCR CDR3. Each CDR3 protein is one row after TCRdb ran MiXCR on the multiplex PCR reads. Altogether approximately 590,000 distinct CDR3 sequences are present, around 45% being singletons, with the ten largest covering 8% to 8.5%. The sequencing input was peripheral blood or thyroid tissue (not recorded which). The receptors were sampled from a woman aged 18-29 years with Graves' hyperthyroidism.

Ten or more counts support this clonotype. The chain recombines TRBV2 with TRBJ1-2; no clear D gene. V was cut by 7 bases and J by 0 bases, with 6 bases left in between. Per germline, CDR1 SNHLY and CDR2 FYNNEI. This CDR3 region has 12 residues. The CDR3, as DNA: TGTGCCAGCAAAAGATCTAACTATGGCTACACCTTC. Translation gives CASKRSNYGYTF.

This clonotype was observed many times. The J gene is TRBJ1-1, the V gene TRBV29-1, with D hard to call. The CDR3 consists of 12 residues. The V end was cut by 6 bases, the J end by 1 base, with 9 bases between. The V gene's germline CDR1 is SQVTM and CDR2 ANQGSEA. DNA of the CDR3: TGCAGCGTCGTTGTATCGAACACTGAAGCTTTCTTT. It encodes CSVVVSNTEAFF.

This clonotype was found a few times. CDR3 DNA sequence: TGCAGTGCGGGACCGGGACAGGGCCGGGAAAAACTGTTTTTT. Its protein product is CSAGPGQGREKLFF. V is TRBV20-1 and J is TRBJ1-4; 9 bases line up with TRBD1. The CDR3 covers 14 residues. Germline V gene sequence: CDR1 DFQATT, CDR2 SNEGSKA (reference sequence). V lost 6 bases, J lost 8 bases, and 10 bases stayed unmatched.

This chain links TRBV7-6 with TRBJ1-1; D perhaps matches TRBD1 (6 bases). The germline V and J ends were trimmed by 0 bases and 5 bases, with 10 bases remaining between them. Germline V gene sequence: CDR1 SGHVS, CDR2 FNYEAQ. The CDR3 covers 14 residues. CDR3: CASSLARGETEAFF. The CDR3 region has the DNA TGTGCCAGCAGCTTAGCCAGGGGCGAGACTGAAGCTTTCTTT.

The chain links TRBV29-1 to TRBJ2-7; 11 nucleotides line up with TRBD2. Trimming cost V 6 bases and J 0 bases; bases outside gene matches: 4. CDR1 SQVTM and CDR2 ANQGSEA come from the germline V gene. The CDR3 totals 14 residues. The CDR3 loop is CSVGTSGNSYEQYF. CDR3 nucleotide sequence: TGCAGCGTCGGGACTAGCGGAAACTCCTACGAGCAGTACTTC.

This clonotype showed up many times. The chain carries TRBV10-3 and TRBJ2-2; the D is unclear. This CDR3 has 12 residues. Germline V gene lookup returns CDR1 ENHRY and CDR2 SYGVKD. V dropped 8 bases and J dropped 0 bases, with 4 bases sitting between them. The CDR3 nucleotides read TGTGCCATCTCGCCGAACACCGGGGAGCTGTTTTTT. Amino acids: CAISPNTGELFF.

Note on this clonotype: Germline is not matched at one junction end, which may reflect a read error. This rearrangement joins TRBV10-3 to TRBJ2-7, with D possibly matching TRBD2 (6 bases). Germline V gene sequence: CDR1 ENHRY, CDR2 SYGVKD. CDR3 length: 14 residues. The CDR3 loop reads CASSLSRDFNEQYF. CDR3 DNA sequence: TGTGCCAGCAGTCTGTCCCGGGACTTTAACGAGCAGTACTTC.

The chain carries TRBV12-3 or TRBV12-4 and TRBJ1-2; D might be TRBD1 (5 bases). Trimming left V 6 bases short and J 8 bases short, with 19 bases between. The CDR3 totals 14 residues. The CDR3, as DNA: TGTGCCAGCAGCTATCACGGGACTGGCAAGGGCTACACCTTC. This encodes CASSYHGTGKGYTF.

The chain recombines TRBV29-1 with TRBJ2-7, with 12 nucleotides matching TRBD2. Unmatched junction bases numbered 11, after V lost 5 bases and J lost 12 bases. Germline CDR1 reads SQVTM; CDR2 reads ANQGSEA. The CDR3 totals 13 residues. The CDR3 coding sequence is TGCAGCGTTCTAACTAGCGGGAGGACCATTCGGTACTTC. It yields the protein CSVLTSGRTIRYF.

The table lists this clonotype with a few counts. V gene TRBV20-1 combines with J gene TRBJ2-7, with 12 bases matching TRBD1. The CDR3 runs to 13 residues. The germline CDR1 and CDR2 sequences are DFQATT and SNEGSKA (reference sequence). The CDR3 spells CALSLGQGARRYF. The DNA for the CDR3 is TGCGCCCTTTCGTTGGGACAGGGGGCCAGGCGGTACTTC.

About this clonotype: The junction differs from germline at one of its ends, possibly a read error. The chain carries TRBV7-8 and TRBJ2-2, with D tentatively TRBD2 (5 bases). This CDR3 contains 17 residues. CDR1 and CDR2 (germline): SGHVS, FQNEAQ. CDR3 loop: CASSQALGSPNTGELFF. The CDR3 DNA follows: TGCGCCAGCAGCCAAGCCCTAGGGAGCCCGAACACCGGGGAGCTGTTTTTT.

The rearrangement uses TRBV20-1 and TRBJ2-2, with D unclear. V was shortened by 4 bases and J by 8 bases, with 11 bases between the two germline ends. Germline values: CDR1 DFQATT, CDR2 SNEGSKA (reference sequence). This CDR3 region has 12 residues. CDR3 sequence (DNA): TGCAGTGCTACCGCCAGGCCGGGGGAGCTGTTTTTT. This sequence encodes CSATARPGELFF.

This sequence joins TRBV7-9 and TRBJ2-7, with a tentative D call TRBD2 (5 bases). Per germline, CDR1 SEHNR and CDR2 FQNEAQ (reference sequence). The CDR3 length is 17 residues. V gave up 7 bases and J gave up 4 bases, with 26 bases separating them. The CDR3 is CASTDPPGVAEGYEQYF. In DNA form, the CDR3 reads TGTGCCAGCACGGACCCACCCGGGGTAGCTGAAGGATACGAGCAGTACTTC. The full variable domain, in which reference TRBV7-9 and TRBJ2-7 provide the parts outside the CDR3, is DTGVSQNPRHKITKRGQNVTFRCDPISEHNRLYWYRQTLGQGPEFLTYFQNEAQLEKSRLLSDRFSAERPKGSFSTLEIQRTEQGDSAMYLCASTDPPGVAEGYEQYFGPGTRLTVT.

This clonotype showed up just once. The chain links TRBV7-2 to TRBJ1-4; no firm D call. Germline CDR1 is SGHTA and CDR2 is FQGNSA. The CDR3 runs to 15 residues. V lost 5 bases and J 0 bases, leaving 10 bases between the germline ends. The CDR3 nucleotides are TGTGCCAGCAGCCAGTATGTGGCAACTAATGAAAAACTGTTTTTT. Translating it yields CASSQYVATNEKLFF.

This clonotype has at least ten counts. The chain combines TRBV24-1 with TRBJ2-7, with 15 bases identical to TRBD2. Germline trimming cut 5 bases from V and 6 bases from J; bases unmatched to any gene: 4. Germline CDR1 and CDR2: KGHDR and SFDVKD. The CDR3 is 15 amino acids. CDR3 region: CATSGGTSGRSEQYF. In DNA, the CDR3 is TGTGCCACCAGTGGAGGGACTAGCGGGAGGTCCGAGCAGTACTTC.

In this sample, this clonotype turned up many times. This rearrangement joins TRBV20-1 to TRBJ2-5, with D perhaps TRBD2 (5 bases). There are 11 residues in the CDR3. V was trimmed by 4 bases and J by 3 bases, leaving 6 bases between them. Looked up from germline, CDR1 is DFQATT and CDR2 is SNEGSKA (reference sequence). This CDR3 is CSANGKETQYF. CDR3 DNA: TGCAGTGCTAACGGGAAAGAGACCCAGTACTTC.

This clonotype was seen a handful of times. The rearrangement joins TRBV2 to TRBJ2-7, with D tentatively TRBD1 (5 bases). CDR1 is SNHLY, CDR2 FYNNEI, per germline. CDR3 length: 15 amino acids. Trimming removed 6 bases at V and 0 bases at J, with 15 bases between. CDR3 bases: TGTGCCAGCAGCTCAGGCGGTGGGGCCTCCTACGAGCAGTACTTC. Translated, it gives CASSSGGGASYEQYF.

V is TRBV7-9 and J is TRBJ1-4; weak D call: TRBD1 (5 bases). Germline CDR1 is SEHNR and CDR2 is FQNEAQ (reference sequence). The V gene lost 5 bases and the J gene lost 8 bases, with 12 bases spanning the gap. The CDR3 runs 13 residues. The CDR3 nucleotides read TGTGCCAGCAGCCAAAGGGGCTGGGAAAAACTGTTTTTT. Translated: CASSQRGWEKLFF.

This chain links TRBV24-1 with TRBJ2-3, with 8 bases that match TRBD1. Germline V lookup: CDR1 KGHDR, CDR2 SFDVKD. V was clipped by 3 bases and J by 1 base; unmatched bases: 5. The CDR3 runs 16 residues. The CDR3 loop reads CATSDTGGGGTDTQYF. The CDR3 coding sequence is TGTGCCACCAGTGATACAGGGGGAGGTGGCACAGATACGCAGTATTTT.

The rearrangement joins TRBV15 to TRBJ1-2, with 9 nucleotides matching TRBD1. V was pared by 4 bases and J by 13 bases, with 7 bases of the junction left unmatched. Germline assignment: CDR1 LNHNV and CDR2 YYDKDF (reference sequence). The CDR3 runs to 12 residues. The DNA for the CDR3 is TGTGCCACCAGCACGGGACAGGGATATGGCACCTTC. It is translated as CATSTGQGYGTF.